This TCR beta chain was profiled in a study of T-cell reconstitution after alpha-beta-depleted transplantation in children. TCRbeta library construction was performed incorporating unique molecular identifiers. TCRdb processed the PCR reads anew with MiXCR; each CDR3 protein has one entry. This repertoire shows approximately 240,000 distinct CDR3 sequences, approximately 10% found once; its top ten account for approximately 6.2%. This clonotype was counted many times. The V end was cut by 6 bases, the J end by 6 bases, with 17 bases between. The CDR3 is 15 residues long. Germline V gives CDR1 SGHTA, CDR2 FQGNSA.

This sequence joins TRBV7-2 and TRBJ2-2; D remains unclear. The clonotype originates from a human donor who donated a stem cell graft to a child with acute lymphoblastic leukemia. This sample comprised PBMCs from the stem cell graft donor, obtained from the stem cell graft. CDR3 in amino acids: CASRAERGRAGELFF. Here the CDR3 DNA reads TGTGCCAGCAGGGCGGAGAGAGGTCGGGCCGGGGAGCTGTTTTTT.